This passage covers 24 T cell receptor beta chains from one sample sequenced in a study of T-cell memory formation after mild COVID-19. TCRdb re-called the 5' RACE reads through MiXCR, storing one row per CDR3 protein. The sample shows roughly 610,000 distinct CDR3 sequences, roughly a sixth of them seen only once. The sequenced sample consisted of PBMCs or a T cell subset sorted from them (not recorded which). The receptors were sampled from an adult woman who had mild COVID-19 (a few samples of this study predate the infection). Cell type and time point are not known.

There are many counts of this clonotype. The V and J genes are TRBV5-1 and TRBJ2-5, with D perhaps TRBD2 (6 bases). In germline, CDR1 is SGHRS, CDR2 YFSETQ. Trimming pared 0 bases from V and 4 bases from J, leaving 10 bases between. The length of the CDR3 is 14 residues. The CDR3 nucleotides are TGCGCCAGCAGCTTGGCCACCGGGGGAGAGACCCAGTACTTC. This sequence encodes CASSLATGGETQYF.

This clonotype was observed a few times. The rearrangement joins TRBV5-1 to TRBJ2-3; D ambiguous. Looked up from germline, CDR1 is SGHRS and CDR2 is YFSETQ. The CDR3 runs 14 residues. The V gene lost 5 bases and the J gene lost 4 bases, with 14 bases spanning the gap. DNA for the CDR3: TGCGCCAGCAGATTGAGGCCTTGGGCAGATACGCAGTATTTT. Translating it yields CASRLRPWADTQYF.

This CDR3 is CASSSPGQGFYGYTF. In DNA, the CDR3 is TGTGCCAGCAGTTCCCCGGGCCAGGGCTTCTATGGCTACACCTTC. The chain uses TRBV27 and TRBJ1-2; D perhaps matches TRBD1 (5 bases). The CDR3 spans 15 residues. CDR1 and CDR2 (germline): MNHEY, SMNVEV (reference sequence). Trimming took 4 bases from V and 4 from J, leaving 16 bases between them.

This clonotype was picked up a small number of times. V and J are TRBV12-3 or TRBV12-4 and TRBJ1-1; D is unresolved. There are 13 residues in the CDR3. Trimming pared 5 bases from V and 5 bases from J, leaving 12 bases between. CDR3 amino acids: CASSITRVTEAFF. The CDR3 nucleotides are TGTGCCAGCAGTATCACGAGGGTAACTGAAGCTTTCTTT.

Only a few counts were recorded for this clonotype. The V and J genes are TRBV15 and TRBJ2-2; 10 bases align to TRBD1. Germline V gene sequence: CDR1 LNHNV, CDR2 YYDKDF (reference sequence). CDR3 size: 15 residues. V shed 3 bases and J 5 bases; nucleotides not matched to a gene: 3. The CDR3 loop reads CATSSDRGRTGELFF. CDR3 nucleotides: TGTGCCACCAGCAGCGACAGGGGGCGGACCGGGGAGCTGTTTTTT.

This clonotype came up a few times. The V gene is TRBV13, the J gene TRBJ2-1; either TRBD1 or TRBD2 may supply D (6 bases each). CDR3 length: 16 amino acids. Germline CDR1 is PRHDT and CDR2 is FYEKMQ (reference sequence). The V end lost 4 bases, the J end lost 0 bases, and 13 bases lay between the germline ends. CDR3 residues: CASSYGGTTSYNEQFF. The CDR3, as DNA: TGTGCCAGCAGCTATGGGGGGACAACCTCCTACAATGAGCAGTTCTTC.

This clonotype was detected only a few times. The rearrangement uses TRBV12-3 or TRBV12-4 and TRBJ2-7, with TRBD2 identical over 14 bases. Trimming at V came to 4 bases and at J to 4 bases, leaving 6 bases not matched to a gene. This CDR3 is 16 amino acids long. As DNA, the CDR3 is TGTGCCAGCAGTTCCGGGACTAGCGGGAGTGTTTACGAGCAGTACTTC. Encoded protein: CASSSGTSGSVYEQYF.

The CDR3 protein is CASSFRGDAFYEQYF. The CDR3 DNA sequence: TGTGCCAGCAGCTTCCGGGGCGACGCTTTCTACGAGCAGTACTTC. This sequence joins TRBV5-4 and TRBJ2-7; perhaps D is TRBD1 or TRBD2 (5 bases each). Germline lookup yields CDR1 SGHNT and CDR2 YYREEE (reference sequence). Trimming cost V 2 bases and J 3 bases, with 15 bases left between them. CDR3 length: 15 amino acids.

This clonotype was seen ten or more times. The chain joins TRBV29-1 to TRBJ1-3; D remains unclear. From germline, CDR1 is SQVTM and CDR2 ANQGSEA. V gave up 4 bases and J gave up 2 bases, with 9 bases separating them. This CDR3 comprises 13 residues. DNA for the CDR3: TGCAGCGTTGTGTTGGGTGCTGGAAACACCATATATTTT. This encodes CSVVLGAGNTIYF. The complete variable domain, with remaining parts taken from reference TRBV29-1 and TRBJ1-3, reads SAVISQKPSRDICQRGTSLTIQCQVDSQVTMMFWYRQQPGQSLTLIATANQGSEATYESGFVIDKFPISRPNLTFSTLTVSNMSPEDSSIYLCSVVLGAGNTIYFGEGSWLTVV.

The CDR3 bases are TGTGCCAGCAGTTTGGCTAGCTCGGGATTAAGCACCGTGTACCAAGAGACCCAGTACTTC. This gives the protein CASSLASSGLSTVYQETQYF. The V gene is TRBV12-3 or TRBV12-4, the J gene TRBJ2-5; a weak D match, TRBD2 (5 bases). The CDR3 is made up of 20 amino acids. The V and J ends lost 3 bases and 0 bases respectively, with 26 bases between them.

The chain carries TRBV9 and TRBJ2-3, with 10 bases lining up with TRBD2. Germline CDR1 is SGDLS and CDR2 is YYNGEE. This CDR3 spans 16 amino acids. Losses at the gene ends were 0 bases for V and 5 bases for J; bases not matched to a gene: 6. This CDR3 is CASSVGGGLALDTQYF. The CDR3 region has the DNA TGTGCCAGCAGCGTAGGAGGGGGACTAGCGCTAGATACGCAGTATTTT.

The V call is TRBV7-2, the J call TRBJ1-1, with TRBD1 matching over 10 bases. Per germline, CDR1 SGHTA and CDR2 FQGNSA. After removal of 0 bases from V and 3 bases from J, the junction contained 7 bases not matched to a gene. The length of the CDR3 is 17 residues. The CDR3 region has the DNA TGTGCCAGCAGCTTAGCGTCGGGACAGGGGTTGGACACTGAAGCTTTCTTT. It encodes CASSLASGQGLDTEAFF.

The chain combines TRBV7-3 with TRBJ2-2; either TRBD1 or TRBD2 may supply D (6 bases each). Deletions cut 7 bases from V and 2 bases from J, with 11 bases between. Per germline, CDR1 SGHTA and CDR2 FQGTGA. CDR3 length equals 14 residues. For the CDR3, the DNA is TGTGCCAGCAAGGAGGGACAAAACACCGGGGAGCTGTTTTTT. This gives the protein CASKEGQNTGELFF.

This clonotype was recorded at least ten times. The rearrangement links TRBV5-1 to TRBJ2-3, with 7 nucleotides matching TRBD2. J gave up 2 bases and V 0 bases, and 6 bases lay outside the gene matches. Germline loops: CDR1 SGHRS, CDR2 YFSETQ. This CDR3 is built from 16 residues. The CDR3 loop reads CASSLGASGATDTQYF. The CDR3 DNA sequence: TGCGCCAGCAGCTTGGGAGCTAGCGGAGCCACAGATACGCAGTATTTT. The full variable domain, with the rest looked up from reference TRBV5-1 and TRBJ2-3, is KAGVTQTPRYLIKTRGQQVTLSCSPISGHRSVSWYQQTPGQGLQFLFEYFSETQRNKGNFPGRFSGRQFSNSRSEMNVSTLELGDSALYLCASSLGASGATDTQYFGPGTRLTVL.

This clonotype was observed at least ten times. The chain recombines TRBV7-2 with TRBJ2-1; 9 bases align to TRBD2. Germline V gene data show CDR1 as SGHTA and CDR2 as FQGNSA. V was pared by 5 bases and J by 7 bases, with 9 bases of the junction left unmatched. The CDR3 runs 15 residues. In nucleotides, the CDR3 is TGTGCCAGCAGCCCTAGGGCGGGAGGGGGAAATGAGCAGTTCTTC. Its protein product is CASSPRAGGGNEQFF.

This clonotype has only a few counts. V and J are TRBV12-3 or TRBV12-4 and TRBJ2-6; D uncertain. This CDR3 is 14 amino acids long. Trimming removed 7 bases from V and 4 bases from J, with 11 bases in between. The CDR3, as DNA: TGTGCCAGCACCCACAAGGCCGGGGCCAACGTCCTGACTTTC. Its translation: CASTHKAGANVLTF.

CDR3 region: CASSGGAGSPLHF. The CDR3 DNA sequence: TGTGCCAGCAGTGGAGGGGCTGGTTCACCCCTCCACTTT. This sequence joins TRBV7-3 and TRBJ1-6; D is perhaps TRBD1 (5 bases). Trimming took 6 bases from V and 9 from J, leaving 12 bases between them. Germline loops: CDR1 SGHTA, CDR2 FQGTGA. This CDR3 has 13 amino acids. The full variable domain, its missing parts supplied by reference TRBV7-3 and TRBJ1-6, is GAGVSQTPSNKVTEKGKYVELRCDPISGHTALYWYRQSLGQGPEFLIYFQGTGAADDSGLPNDRFFAVRPEGSVSTLKIQRTERGDSAVYLCASSGGAGSPLHFGNGTRLTVT.

The J gene is TRBJ2-7, the V gene TRBV30; D not resolved. CDR1 and CDR2 (germline): GTSNPN, SVGIG (reference sequence). The CDR3 totals 12 residues. With 1 base removed from V and 6 bases from J, the gap between germline ends came to 10 bases. For the CDR3, the DNA is TGTGCCTGGAGTGACCGACTCTTCGAGCAGTACTTC. Protein sequence: CAWSDRLFEQYF.

This clonotype was found a few times. This chain uses TRBV21-1 with TRBJ2-4. TRBV21-1 is noted as a pseudogene. This CDR3 is built from 13 residues. The CDR3 coding sequence is TGTGCCAGCAGCAAACCTGCGAGACACATTCAGTACTTC. It codes for CASSKPARHIQYF.

This clonotype appeared a few times. This chain links TRBV27 with TRBJ2-6; D is unresolved. CDR1 MNHEY and CDR2 SMNVEV come from the germline V gene (reference sequence). Trimming took 5 bases from V and 3 from J, leaving 5 bases between them. The CDR3 loop spans 13 amino acids. The CDR3 DNA is TGTGCCAGCAGTCAGGTTGGGGCCAACGTCCTGACTTTC. Translated, it gives CASSQVGANVLTF. Filled out from reference TRBV27 and TRBJ2-6, the complete variable domain reads EAQVTQNPRYLITVTGKKLTVTCSQNMNHEYMSWYRQDPGLGLRQIYYSMNVEVTDKGDVPEGYKVSRKEKRNFPLILESPSPNQTSLYFCASSQVGANVLTFGAGSRLTVL.

V gene TRBV11-2 combines with J gene TRBJ2-2; no clear D. Germline V gene data show CDR1 as SGHAT and CDR2 as FQNNGV. The CDR3 spans 15 residues. V was shortened by 1 base and J by 5 bases, with 11 bases between the two germline ends. This CDR3 is CASSLAAQFTGELFF. The CDR3 nucleotides are TGTGCCAGCAGCTTAGCCGCCCAGTTTACCGGGGAGCTGTTTTTT.

This clonotype was counted only a few times. The chain combines TRBV7-2 with TRBJ2-7, with unresolved D. The CDR3 is made up of 15 amino acids. Germline values: CDR1 SGHTA, CDR2 FQGNSA. Between the trimmed V and J ends, which lost 5 bases and 0 bases, there was a span of 14 bases. This CDR3 is CASSEQVAVSYEQYF. Here the CDR3 DNA reads TGTGCCAGCAGCGAACAAGTGGCCGTCTCCTACGAGCAGTACTTC.

V and J are TRBV7-8 and TRBJ2-3, with 9 bases that match TRBD2. Germline V gene data show CDR1 as SGHVS and CDR2 as FQNEAQ. V dropped 2 bases and J dropped 2; count of bases not matched to a gene: 5. The CDR3 extends over 16 amino acids. The CDR3, as DNA: TGTGCCAGCAGCTTACTAGCGGGGCTAGACACAGATACGCAGTATTTT. Encoded protein: CASSLLAGLDTDTQYF.

This clonotype was counted between two and nine times. The V and J genes are TRBV6-2 or TRBV6-3 and TRBJ2-3; TRBD2 matches 10 bases. The CDR3 sequence is 17 residues long. Germline CDR1 and CDR2: MNHEY and SVGEGT. V was pared by 5 bases and J by 0 bases, with 8 bases of the junction left unmatched. The CDR3 coding sequence is TGTGCCAGCAGTCTAGCGGGAGTGCAAGCTAGCACAGATACGCAGTATTTT. Its protein is CASSLAGVQASTDTQYF.